Listed below are T cell receptor beta chains from one sample, sequenced in a study of blood T cell repertoires in COVID-19. Here immunoSEQ multiplex PCR was the method, and the copy in TCRdb shows in-frame clones only, minus some. Of about 270,000 clones in the sample, around nine tenths were seen once. Sequenced input: PBMCs or T cells enriched from blood (not recorded which). The receptors originated from a young woman who had recovered from COVID-19. Both conserved end residues are trimmed from each CDR3. Size tells how often a clone was seen (once, few, many) or the class of an expanded clone, and some rows leave it out.

cdr3_aa	j_call	clone_size	v_call
ATQIGAEGGGDNEQF	TRBJ2-1	.	TRBV24-1
ASSLNQNSYEQY	TRBJ2-7	.	TRBV11-3
ASSSGMEANARGYT	TRBJ1-2	.	TRBV28
ASSVGLAGGTDTQY	TRBJ2-3	.	TRBV11-2
ASSLNLGAVSPLH	TRBJ1-6	.	TRBV14
ASSMRDRAQF	TRBJ2-1	.	TRBV19
ATRPQGSGPYNEQF	TRBJ2-1	once	TRBV2
ASSYLGATEAF	TRBJ1-1	.	TRBV6-5
AVLRATNEKLF	TRBJ1-4	.	TRBV30
ASSPTIPTSGGVGFETQY	TRBJ2-5	.	TRBV6-2/TRBV6-3
ASSRWTSGGETQY	TRBJ2-5	.	TRBV2